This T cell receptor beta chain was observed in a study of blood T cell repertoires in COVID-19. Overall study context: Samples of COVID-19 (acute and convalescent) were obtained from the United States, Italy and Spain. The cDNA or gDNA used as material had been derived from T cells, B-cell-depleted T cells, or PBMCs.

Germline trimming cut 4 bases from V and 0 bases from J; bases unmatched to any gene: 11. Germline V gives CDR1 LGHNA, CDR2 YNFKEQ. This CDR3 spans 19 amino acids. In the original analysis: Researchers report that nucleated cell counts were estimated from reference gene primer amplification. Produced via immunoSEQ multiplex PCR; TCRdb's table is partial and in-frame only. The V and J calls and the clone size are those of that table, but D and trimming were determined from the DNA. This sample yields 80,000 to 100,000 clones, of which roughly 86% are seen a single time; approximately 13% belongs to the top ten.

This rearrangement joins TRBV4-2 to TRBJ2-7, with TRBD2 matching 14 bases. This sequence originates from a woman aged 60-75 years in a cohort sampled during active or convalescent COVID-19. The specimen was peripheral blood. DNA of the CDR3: TGTGCCAGCAGCCGCCAAAGGACTAGCGGGGGGAAACCCTCCTACGAGCAGTACTTC. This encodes CASSRQRTSGGKPSYEQYF.